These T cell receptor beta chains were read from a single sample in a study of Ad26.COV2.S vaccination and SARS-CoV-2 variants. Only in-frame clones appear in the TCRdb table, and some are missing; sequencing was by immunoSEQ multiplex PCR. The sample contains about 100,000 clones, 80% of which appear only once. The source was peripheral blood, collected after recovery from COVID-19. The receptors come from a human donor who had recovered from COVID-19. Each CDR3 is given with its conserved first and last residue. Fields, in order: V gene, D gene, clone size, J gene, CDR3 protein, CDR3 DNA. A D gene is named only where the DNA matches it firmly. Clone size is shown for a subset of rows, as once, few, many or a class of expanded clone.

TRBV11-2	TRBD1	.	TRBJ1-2	CASSPDTGTAVYGYTF	TGTGCCAGCAGCCCAGACACCGGGACAGCTGTCTATGGCTACACCTTC
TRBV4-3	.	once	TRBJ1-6	CASSQGDRYNSPLHF	TGCGCCAGCAGCCAAGGGGACCGGTATAATTCACCCCTCCACTTT
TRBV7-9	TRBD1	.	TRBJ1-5	CASSSGQGANQPQHF	TGTGCCAGCAGCTCGGGACAGGGCGCAAATCAGCCCCAGCATTTT
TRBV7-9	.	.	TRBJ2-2	CASSLGPNNMYGELFF	TGTGCCAGCAGCTTAGGCCCTAATAACATGTACGGGGAGCTGTTTTTT
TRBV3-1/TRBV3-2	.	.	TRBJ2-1	CASSQTGLYNEQFF	TGTGCCAGCAGCCAAACCGGACTTTACAATGAGCAGTTCTTC
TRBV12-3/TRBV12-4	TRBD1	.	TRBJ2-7	CASRRTGTAEQYF	TGTGCCAGCAGAAGGACAGGGACAGCCGAGCAGTACTTC
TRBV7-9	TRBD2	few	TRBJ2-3	CASSPTPLAEITDTQYF	TGTGCCAGCAGCCCCACCCCACTAGCGGAAATCACAGATACGCAGTATTTT
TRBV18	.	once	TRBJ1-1	CASSHPAGGIVEAFF	TGTGCCAGCTCCCACCCGGCTGGAGGGATTGTCGAAGCTTTCTTT
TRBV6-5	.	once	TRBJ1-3	CASTEVGNTIYF	TGTGCCAGCACAGAAGTCGGAAACACCATATATTTT
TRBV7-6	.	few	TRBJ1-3	CASSSEPRPSGNTIYF	TGTGCCAGCAGCTCAGAGCCCCGACCCTCTGGAAACACCATATATTTT
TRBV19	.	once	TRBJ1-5	CASSADVTGAQHF	TGTGCCAGTAGTGCGGACGTTACGGGGGCCCAGCATTTT
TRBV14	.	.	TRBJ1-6	CASSQRRDSPLHF	TGTGCCAGCAGCCAAAGGAGAGATTCACCCCTCCACTTT
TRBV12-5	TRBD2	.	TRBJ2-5	CASASLGGGAGETQYF	TGTGCTAGTGCCTCCCTGGGCGGGGGGGCCGGTGAGACCCAGTACTTC
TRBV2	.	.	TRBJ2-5	CASSGTEEGTQYF	TGTGCCAGCAGTGGGACCGAAGAAGGGACCCAGTACTTC
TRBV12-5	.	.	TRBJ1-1	CASGKGLDTEAFF	TGTGCTAGTGGGAAGGGGTTGGACACTGAAGCTTTCTTT
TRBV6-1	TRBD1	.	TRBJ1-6	CASSEGDRAASPLHF	TGTGCCAGCAGTGAGGGGGACAGGGCCGCTTCACCCCTCCACTTT
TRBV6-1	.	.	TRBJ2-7	CASSETTYYEQYF	TGTGCCAGCAGTGAAACCACCTACTACGAGCAGTACTTC
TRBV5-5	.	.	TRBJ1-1	CASSLAQMNTEAFF	TGTGCCAGCAGCTTGGCACAGATGAACACTGAAGCTTTCTTT
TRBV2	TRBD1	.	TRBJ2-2	CASRGQGSGELFF	TGTGCCAGCAGGGGACAGGGGAGCGGGGAGCTGTTTTTT
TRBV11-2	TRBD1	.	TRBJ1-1	CASSFGRTGYTGTEAFF	TGTGCCAGCAGCTTCGGGAGGACAGGGTACACAGGGACTGAAGCTTTCTTT
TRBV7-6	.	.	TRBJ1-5	CASSRDGAWPQHF	TGTGCCAGCAGCCGGGACGGAGCATGGCCCCAGCATTTT
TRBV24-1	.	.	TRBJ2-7	CATSQGNFYEQYF	TGTGCCACCAGTCAGGGGAATTTCTACGAGCAGTACTTC
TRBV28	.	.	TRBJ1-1	CASSFERGAFF	TGTGCCAGCAGTTTTGAGCGTGGAGCTTTCTTT
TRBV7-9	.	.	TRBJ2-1	CASTRVTPHEQFF	TGTGCCAGCACCCGGGTGACTCCTCATGAGCAGTTCTTC
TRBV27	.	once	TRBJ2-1	CASSLSVRSSSYNEQFF	TGTGCCAGCAGTTTATCAGTCAGGTCGAGCTCCTACAATGAGCAGTTCTTC
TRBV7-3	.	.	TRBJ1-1	CASSSSGLTEAFF	TGTGCCAGCAGCTCCTCGGGACTTACTGAAGCTTTCTTT
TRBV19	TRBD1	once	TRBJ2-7	CASSIGQVGEQYF	TGTGCCAGTAGTATCGGACAGGTCGGCGAGCAGTACTTC
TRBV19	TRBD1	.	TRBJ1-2	CASSILTGTGTRGYTF	TGTGCCAGTAGTATACTAACCGGGACAGGGACGCGAGGCTACACCTTC
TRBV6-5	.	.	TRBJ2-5	CASSYPGTAGPQYF	TGTGCCAGCAGTTACCCCGGGACCGCCGGGCCCCAGTACTTC
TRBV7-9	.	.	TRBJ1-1	CASSFLLGEDTEAFF	TGTGCCAGCAGCTTTTTGCTGGGGGAGGACACTGAAGCTTTCTTT
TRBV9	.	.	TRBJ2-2	CASSVVEGMDMSGELFF	TGTGCCAGCAGCGTAGTGGAAGGGATGGATATGAGCGGGGAGCTGTTTTTT
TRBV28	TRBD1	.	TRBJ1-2	CASSRTGGEYNGYTF	TGTGCCAGCAGTCGAACAGGGGGCGAGTATAATGGCTACACCTTC
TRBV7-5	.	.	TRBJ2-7	CVRSPELAGAALSNEQYF	TGTGTCAGAAGCCCTGAACTAGCGGGGGCAGCCCTTTCCAACGAGCAGTACTTC
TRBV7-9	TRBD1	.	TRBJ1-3	CASSWGQGDGNTIYF	TGTGCCAGCAGCTGGGGACAGGGAGATGGAAACACCATATATTTT
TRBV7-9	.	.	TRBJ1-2	CASSLPGHFRGGYTF	TGTGCCAGCAGCTTACCGGGACACTTCCGAGGGGGCTACACCTTC
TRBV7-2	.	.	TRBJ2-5	CASREIGKETQYF	TGTGCCAGCAGGGAGATCGGAAAAGAGACCCAGTACTTC
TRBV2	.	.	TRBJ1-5	CASSDKRVDQPQHF	TGTGCCAGCAGTGATAAAAGGGTCGATCAGCCCCAGCATTTT
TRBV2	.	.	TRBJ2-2	CASKEMGPANTGELFF	TGTGCCAGCAAGGAAATGGGTCCCGCGAACACCGGGGAGCTGTTTTTT
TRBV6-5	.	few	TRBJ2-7	CASRYSQVGSYEQYF	TGTGCCAGCAGATACAGCCAGGTTGGGTCCTACGAGCAGTACTTC
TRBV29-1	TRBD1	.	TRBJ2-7	CSVEDSDRGMYEQYF	TGCAGCGTTGAAGATTCGGACAGGGGGATGTACGAGCAGTACTTC
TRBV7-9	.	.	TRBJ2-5	CASSLGQRPETQYF	TGTGCCAGCAGCTTAGGGCAGCGCCCAGAGACCCAGTACTTC
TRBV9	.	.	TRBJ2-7	CASSVDQSEQYF	TGTGCCAGCAGCGTAGATCAGAGCGAGCAGTACTTC
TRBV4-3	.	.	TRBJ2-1	CASSPFTYNEQFF	TGCGCCAGCAGCCCCTTCACCTACAATGAGCAGTTCTTC
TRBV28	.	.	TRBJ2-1	CASSSGGRISYNEQFF	TGTGCCAGCAGTTCTGGCGGGCGAATCTCCTACAATGAGCAGTTCTTC
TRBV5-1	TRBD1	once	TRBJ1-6	CASSLGQGAHGSPLHF	TGCGCCAGCAGCTTGGGACAGGGGGCGCATGGATCACCCCTCCACTTT
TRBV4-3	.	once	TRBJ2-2	CASGVEASTGELFF	TGCGCCAGCGGGGTTGAGGCCTCAACCGGGGAGCTGTTTTTT
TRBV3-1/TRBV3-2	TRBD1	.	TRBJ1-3	CASSPTRTGGHTIYF	TGTGCCAGCAGCCCTACCCGGACAGGGGGGCACACCATATATTTT
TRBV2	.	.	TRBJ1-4	CASSESSYRPEKLFF	TGTGCCAGCAGTGAAAGCTCTTATCGGCCTGAAAAACTGTTTTTT
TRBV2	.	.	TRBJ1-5	CASWDGDSNQPQHF	TGTGCCAGCTGGGACGGGGATAGCAATCAGCCCCAGCATTTT
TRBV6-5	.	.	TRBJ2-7	CASSTTGRDYEQYF	TGTGCCAGCAGCACCACCGGACGGGACTACGAGCAGTACTTC
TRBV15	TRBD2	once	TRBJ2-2	CATSRGGLAGELFF	TGTGCCACCAGCAGAGGAGGACTAGCCGGGGAGCTGTTTTTT
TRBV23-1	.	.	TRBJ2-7	CASSQRDGGGYEQYF	TGCGCCAGCAGTCAACGCGACGGGGGCGGCTACGAGCAGTACTTC
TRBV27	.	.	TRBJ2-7	CASSLFMESYEQYF	TGTGCCAGCAGTTTGTTTATGGAGTCCTACGAGCAGTACTTC
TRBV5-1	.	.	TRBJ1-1	CASSLTGLNTEAFF	TGCGCCAGCAGCTTAACAGGACTGAACACTGAAGCTTTCTTT
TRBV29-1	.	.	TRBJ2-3	CSVDRGASDTQYF	TGCAGCGTTGATCGGGGGGCTTCAGATACGCAGTATTTT
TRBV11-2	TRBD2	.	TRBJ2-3	CASSARLAGGRGDTQYF	TGTGCCAGCAGCGCCCGGCTAGCGGGGGGGCGGGGAGATACGCAGTATTTT
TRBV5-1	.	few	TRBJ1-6	CASSLGAASNSPLHF	TGCGCCAGCAGCTTGGGGGCAGCGTCAAATTCACCCCTCCACTTT
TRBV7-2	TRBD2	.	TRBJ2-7	CASSLAGTRDYEQYF	TGTGCCAGCAGCTTAGCCGGGACTAGGGATTACGAGCAGTACTTC
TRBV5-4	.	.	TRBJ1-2	CASSSTTGNYGYTF	TGTGCCAGCAGTTCGACGACCGGAAACTATGGCTACACCTTC
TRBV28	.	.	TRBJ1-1	CASSLSRDTEAFF	TGTGCCAGCAGCCTTAGTAGGGACACTGAAGCTTTCTTT